This TCR beta chain was documented in a study of metastatic and nonmetastatic thyroid tumors (dated by TCRdb to 2019 to 2021). Describing the broader study: Repertoires from peripheral blood and from tumor or nodule tissue samples of malignant and benign thyroid patients were compared. What the research found in general, with its limitations: In both blood and tumor samples, malignant tumors were reported to have significantly higher TCR beta diversity than benign nodules.

Regarding this clone: The antigen this receptor binds is unknown. The sample holds no much larger clone one base away, and base qualities are not on file.

No patient had received any treatment before thyroid surgery. Using T-cell receptor beta sequencing, the study looked back at clinical samples from patients collected from the early 2010s to the late 2010s. The method behind the library was PCR. The data were produced on an Illumina HiSeq 4000. High-throughput sequencing was used to profile the TCR beta-chain CDR3 region of every patient. Per the original workflow: Drawing on CDR3 differences between clinicopathological groups, the researchers built a classifier meant to tell apart patients with distant-metastatic papillary thyroid cancer. The Shannon index was used to assess repertoire diversity, and the Morisita-Horn index was used to assess tumor-blood repertoire similarity. TCRdb reworked the public reads: Q25 trimming with fastp, MiXCR clone assembly, productive beta chains retained. Here the V and J calls rest on TCRdb's processing, not on the authors' analysis. In this sample the table shows 25,000 to 35,000 clones, more than 25% of which occur a single time. The biggest ten clones account for approximately 28% of the sample.

Sequencing input: blood. This clonotype was sampled from a female donor with papillary thyroid cancer or a benign thyroid nodule (not recorded which). Some clones in this sample may be carry-over from other donors' samples.

The sequenced DNA: TGTGCCAGCAGCCTTGGTGGACTCATGAACACTGAAGCTTTCTTT. This translates into CASSLGGLMNTEAFF. The chain is made from TRBV28 and TRBJ1-1, with the D gene not clear enough to name. The germline V gene specifies MDHEN as CDR1 and SYDVKM as CDR2. The trim is 6 bases for V and 0 bases for J, with a gap of 14 bases between the germline ends. The CDR3 runs 15 residues from the cysteine to the phenylalanine. Only the CDR3 DNA stays, 45 bases, in frame from base 1.